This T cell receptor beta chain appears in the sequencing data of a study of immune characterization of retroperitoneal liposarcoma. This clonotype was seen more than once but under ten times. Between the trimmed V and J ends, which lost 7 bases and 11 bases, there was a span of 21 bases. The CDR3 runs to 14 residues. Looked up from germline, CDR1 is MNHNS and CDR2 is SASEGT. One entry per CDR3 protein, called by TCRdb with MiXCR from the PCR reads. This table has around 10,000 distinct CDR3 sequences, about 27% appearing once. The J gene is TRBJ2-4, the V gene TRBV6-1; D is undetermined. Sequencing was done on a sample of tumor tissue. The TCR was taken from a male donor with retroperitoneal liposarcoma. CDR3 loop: CASTSRNKEMVQYF. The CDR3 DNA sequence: TGTGCCAGCACCTCCCGGAACAAGGAGATGGTTCAGTACTTC.